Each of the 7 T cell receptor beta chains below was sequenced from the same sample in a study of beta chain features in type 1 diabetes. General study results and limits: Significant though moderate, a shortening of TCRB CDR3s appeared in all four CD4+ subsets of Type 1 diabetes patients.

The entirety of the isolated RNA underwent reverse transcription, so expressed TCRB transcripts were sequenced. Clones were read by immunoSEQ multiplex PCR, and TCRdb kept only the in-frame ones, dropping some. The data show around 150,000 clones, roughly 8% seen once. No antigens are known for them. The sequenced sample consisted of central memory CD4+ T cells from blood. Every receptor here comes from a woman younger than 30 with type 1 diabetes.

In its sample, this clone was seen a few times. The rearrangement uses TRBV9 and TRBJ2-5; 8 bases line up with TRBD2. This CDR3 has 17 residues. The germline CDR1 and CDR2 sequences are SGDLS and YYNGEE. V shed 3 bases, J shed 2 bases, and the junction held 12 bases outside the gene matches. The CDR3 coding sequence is TGTGCCAGCAGCGGCTCGGGGGGGCGGGCCCCGCAAGAGACCCAGTACTTC. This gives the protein CASSGSGGRAPQETQYF.

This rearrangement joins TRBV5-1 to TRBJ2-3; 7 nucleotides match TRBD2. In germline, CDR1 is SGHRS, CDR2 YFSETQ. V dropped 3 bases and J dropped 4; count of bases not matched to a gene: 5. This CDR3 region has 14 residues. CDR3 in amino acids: CASSWDSGSDTQYF. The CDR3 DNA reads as TGCGCCAGCAGCTGGGATAGCGGGTCAGATACGCAGTATTTT.

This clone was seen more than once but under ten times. The CDR3, as DNA: TGTGCCAGCAGGACTAGCGGGAGTTCGTTCGAGCAGTACTTC. Translation gives CASRTSGSSFEQYF. This chain uses TRBV2 with TRBJ2-7; TRBD2 matches 12 bases. Germline V gene sequence: CDR1 SNHLY, CDR2 FYNNEI. Trimming cost V 6 bases and J 6 bases; bases outside gene matches: 6. The CDR3 is 14 amino acids. The variable domain in full, with the rest retrieved from reference TRBV2 and TRBJ2-7, is EPEVTQTPSHQVTQMGQEVILRCVPISNHLYFYWYRQILGQKVEFLVSFYNNEISEKSEIFDDQFSVERPDGSNFTLKIRSTKLEDSAMYFCASRTSGSSFEQYFGPGTRLTVT.

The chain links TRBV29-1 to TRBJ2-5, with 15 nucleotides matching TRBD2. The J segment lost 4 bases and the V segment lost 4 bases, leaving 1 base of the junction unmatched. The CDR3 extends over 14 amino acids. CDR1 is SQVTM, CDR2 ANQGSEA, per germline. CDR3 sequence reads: CSVGGLAGGETQYF. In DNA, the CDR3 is TGCAGCGTTGGGGGACTAGCGGGAGGAGAGACCCAGTACTTC.

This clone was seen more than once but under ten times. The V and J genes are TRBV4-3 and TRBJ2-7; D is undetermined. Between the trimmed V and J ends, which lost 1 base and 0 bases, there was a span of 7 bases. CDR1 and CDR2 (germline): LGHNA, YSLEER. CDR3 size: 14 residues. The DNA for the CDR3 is TGCGCCAGCAGCCAAGGAGTGCCCTCCTACGAGCAGTACTTC. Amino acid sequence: CASSQGVPSYEQYF.

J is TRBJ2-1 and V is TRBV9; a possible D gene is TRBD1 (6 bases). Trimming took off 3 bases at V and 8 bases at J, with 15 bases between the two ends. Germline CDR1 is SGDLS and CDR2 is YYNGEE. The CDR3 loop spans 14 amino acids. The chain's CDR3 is CASSATNRVYEQFF. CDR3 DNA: TGTGCCAGCAGCGCGACGAACAGGGTTTATGAGCAGTTCTTC.

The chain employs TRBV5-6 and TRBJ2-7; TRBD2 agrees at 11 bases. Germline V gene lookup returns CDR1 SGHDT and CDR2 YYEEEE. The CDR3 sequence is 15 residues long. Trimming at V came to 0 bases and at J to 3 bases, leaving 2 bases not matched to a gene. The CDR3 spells CASSLAGTSGYEQYF. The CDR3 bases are TGTGCCAGCAGCTTGGCCGGGACTAGCGGCTACGAGCAGTACTTC.